Sequencing of this TCR beta chain was carried out in a study of T cell repertoires in cytomegalovirus infection. Findings and limits, study-wide: HLA-C-restricted CMV-specific TCR beta clonotypes were dominant in the ex vivo response. There were carriers of CMV plus the relevant HLA, and cumulative public TCR beta family frequency identified them.

One entry per CDR3 protein, called by TCRdb with MiXCR from the reads. This sample has hundreds of thousands of distinct CDR3 sequences, with around 32% found just once. The CDR3 totals 15 residues. The V gene lost 2 bases and the J gene lost 7 bases, with 18 bases spanning the gap. Turning to this clonotype: Its cognate antigen is unknown.

The chain links TRBV12-3 or TRBV12-4 to TRBJ2-7; TRBD2 might be the D (7 bases). This clonotype originated in a human donor in good health (CMV status not recorded). Some clones in this sample may be carry-over from other donors' samples. The source material was cultured CD8+ T cells from PBMCs, sampled from culture after CMV antigen stimulation. The CDR3 bases are TGTGCCAGCAGTTTACTTCGGGGGGCGACTGGGGAGCAGTACTTC. Its translation is CASSLLRGATGEQYF.